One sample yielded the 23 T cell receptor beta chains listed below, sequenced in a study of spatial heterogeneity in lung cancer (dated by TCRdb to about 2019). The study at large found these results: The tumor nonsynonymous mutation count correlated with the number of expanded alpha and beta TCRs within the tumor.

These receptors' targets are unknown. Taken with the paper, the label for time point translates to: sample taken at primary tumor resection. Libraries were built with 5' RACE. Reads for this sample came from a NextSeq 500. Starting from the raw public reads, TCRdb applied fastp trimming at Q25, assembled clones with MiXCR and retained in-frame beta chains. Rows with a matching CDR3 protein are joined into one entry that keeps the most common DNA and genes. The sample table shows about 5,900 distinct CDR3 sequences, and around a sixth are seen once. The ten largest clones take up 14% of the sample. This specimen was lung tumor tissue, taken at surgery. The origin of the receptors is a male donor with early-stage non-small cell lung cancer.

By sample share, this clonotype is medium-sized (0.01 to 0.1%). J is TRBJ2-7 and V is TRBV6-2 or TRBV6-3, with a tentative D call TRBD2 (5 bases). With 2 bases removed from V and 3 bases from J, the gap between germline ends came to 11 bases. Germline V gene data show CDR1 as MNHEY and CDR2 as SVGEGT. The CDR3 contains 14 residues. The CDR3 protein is CASSYPGGDYEQYF. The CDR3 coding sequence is TGTGCCAGCAGTTACCCCGGAGGAGACTACGAGCAGTACTTC.

CDR3 in DNA: TGTGCCAGCAGTTTACGATTGCGGGGAGGATCCTATAATTCACCCCTCCACTTT. Translation gives CASSLRLRGGSYNSPLHF. The chain links TRBV27 to TRBJ1-6, with D uncertain. With 2 bases removed from V and 1 base from J, the gap between germline ends came to 15 bases. Germline assignment: CDR1 MNHEY and CDR2 SMNVEV (reference sequence). The CDR3 loop spans 18 amino acids.

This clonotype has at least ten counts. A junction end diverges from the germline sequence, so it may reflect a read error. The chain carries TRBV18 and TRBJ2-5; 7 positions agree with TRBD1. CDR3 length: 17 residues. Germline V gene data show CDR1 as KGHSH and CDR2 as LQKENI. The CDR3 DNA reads TGTGCCAGCTCAACCCTAGGGACAGCGAAGATCCAAGAGTCCCAGTACTTC. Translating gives CASSTLGTAKIQESQYF.

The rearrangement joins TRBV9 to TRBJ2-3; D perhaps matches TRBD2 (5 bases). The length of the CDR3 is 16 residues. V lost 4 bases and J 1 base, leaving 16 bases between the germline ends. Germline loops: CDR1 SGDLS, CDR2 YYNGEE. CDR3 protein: CASSSFRGSRTDTQYF. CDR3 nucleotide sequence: TGTGCCAGCAGCTCTTTCCGGGGAAGTCGCACAGATACGCAGTATTTT.

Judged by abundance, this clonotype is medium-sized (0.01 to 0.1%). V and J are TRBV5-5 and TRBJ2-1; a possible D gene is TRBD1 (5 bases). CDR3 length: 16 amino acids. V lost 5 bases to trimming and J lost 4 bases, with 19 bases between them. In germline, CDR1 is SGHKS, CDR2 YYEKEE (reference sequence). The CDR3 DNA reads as TGTGCCAGCAGTTTACAGGTTTACGCTCAATACAATGAGCAGTTCTTC. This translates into CASSLQVYAQYNEQFF. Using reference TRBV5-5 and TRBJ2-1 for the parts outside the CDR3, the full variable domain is DAGVTQSPTHLIKTRGQQVTLRCSPISGHKSVSWYQQVLGQGPQFIFQYYEKEERGRGNFPDRFSARQFPNYSSELNVNALLLGDSALYLCASSLQVYAQYNEQFFGPGTRLTVL.

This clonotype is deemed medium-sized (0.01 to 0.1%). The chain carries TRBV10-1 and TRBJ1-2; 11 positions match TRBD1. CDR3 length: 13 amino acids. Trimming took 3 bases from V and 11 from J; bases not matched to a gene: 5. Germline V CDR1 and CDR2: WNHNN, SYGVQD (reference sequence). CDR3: CASSEGQGAVYTF. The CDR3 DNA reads TGCGCCAGCAGTGAAGGACAGGGGGCCGTTTACACCTTC.

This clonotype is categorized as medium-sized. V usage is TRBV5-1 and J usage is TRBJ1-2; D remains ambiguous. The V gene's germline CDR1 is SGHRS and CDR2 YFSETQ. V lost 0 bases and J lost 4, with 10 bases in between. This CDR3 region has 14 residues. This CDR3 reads CASSLEKAGYGYTF. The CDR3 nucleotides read TGCGCCAGCAGCTTGGAGAAGGCAGGCTATGGCTACACCTTC.

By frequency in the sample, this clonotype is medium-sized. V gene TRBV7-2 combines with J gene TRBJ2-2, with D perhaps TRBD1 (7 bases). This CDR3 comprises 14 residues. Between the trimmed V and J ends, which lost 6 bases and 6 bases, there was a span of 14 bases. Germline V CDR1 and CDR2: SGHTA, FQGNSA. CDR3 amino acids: CASRRQGGAGELFF. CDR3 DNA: TGTGCCAGCAGGCGACAGGGAGGCGCCGGGGAGCTGTTTTTT.

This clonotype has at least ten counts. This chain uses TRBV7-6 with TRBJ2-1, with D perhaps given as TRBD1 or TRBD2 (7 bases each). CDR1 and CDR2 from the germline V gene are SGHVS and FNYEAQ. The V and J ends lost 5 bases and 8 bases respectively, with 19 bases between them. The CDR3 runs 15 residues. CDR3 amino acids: CASSKSGTVYDEQFF. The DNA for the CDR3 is TGTGCCAGCAGCAAGAGCGGGACAGTTTACGATGAGCAGTTCTTC.

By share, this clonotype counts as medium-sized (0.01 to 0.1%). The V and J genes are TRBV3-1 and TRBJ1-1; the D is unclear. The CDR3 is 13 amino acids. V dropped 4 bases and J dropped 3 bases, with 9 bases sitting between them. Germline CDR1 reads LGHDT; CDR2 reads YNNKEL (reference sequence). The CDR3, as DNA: TGTGCCAGCAGCCCCCCATCGGACACTGAAGCTTTCTTT. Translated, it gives CASSPPSDTEAFF.

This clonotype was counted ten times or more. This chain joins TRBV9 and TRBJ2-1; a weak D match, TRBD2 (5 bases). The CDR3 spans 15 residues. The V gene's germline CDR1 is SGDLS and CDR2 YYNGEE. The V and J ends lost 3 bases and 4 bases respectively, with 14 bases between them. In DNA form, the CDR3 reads TGTGCCAGCAGCGCGGCGGGTTCCCCATACAATGAGCAGTTCTTC. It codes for CASSAAGSPYNEQFF. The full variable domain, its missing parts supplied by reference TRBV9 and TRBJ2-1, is DSGVTQTPKHLITATGQRVTLRCSPRSGDLSVYWYQQSLDQGLQFLIQYYNGEERAKGNILERFSAQQFPDLHSELNLSSLELGDSALYFCASSAAGSPYNEQFFGPGTRLTVL.

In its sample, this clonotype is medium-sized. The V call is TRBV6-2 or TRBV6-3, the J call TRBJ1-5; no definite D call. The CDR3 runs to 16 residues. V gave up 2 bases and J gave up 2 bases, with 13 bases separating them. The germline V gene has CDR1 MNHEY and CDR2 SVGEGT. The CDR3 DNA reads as TGTGCCAGCAGTTACCTCGAATCAATACGCAATCAGCCCCAGCATTTT. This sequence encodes CASSYLESIRNQPQHF.

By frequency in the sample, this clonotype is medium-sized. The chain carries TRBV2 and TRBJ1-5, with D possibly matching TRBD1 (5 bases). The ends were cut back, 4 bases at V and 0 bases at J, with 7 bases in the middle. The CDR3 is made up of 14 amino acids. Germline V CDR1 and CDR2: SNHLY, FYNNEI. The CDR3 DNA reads TGTGCCAGCAGTGGGACAAATAGCAATCAGCCCCAGCATTTT. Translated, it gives CASSGTNSNQPQHF.

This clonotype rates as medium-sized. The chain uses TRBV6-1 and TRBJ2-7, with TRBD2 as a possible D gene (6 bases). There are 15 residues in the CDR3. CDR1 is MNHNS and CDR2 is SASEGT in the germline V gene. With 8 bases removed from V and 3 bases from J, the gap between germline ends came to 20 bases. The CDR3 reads CASRGRPEVVYEQYF. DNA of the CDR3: TGTGCCAGCCGGGGGAGGCCTGAAGTGGTCTACGAGCAGTACTTC.

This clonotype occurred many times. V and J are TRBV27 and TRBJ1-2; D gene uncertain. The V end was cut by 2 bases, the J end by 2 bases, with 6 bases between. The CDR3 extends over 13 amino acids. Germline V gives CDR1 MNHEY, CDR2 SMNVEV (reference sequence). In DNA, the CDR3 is TGTGCCAGCAGTTTAGAAGGGAACTATGGCTACACCTTC. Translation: CASSLEGNYGYTF.

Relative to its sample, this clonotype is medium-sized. In nucleotides, the CDR3 is TGTGCCAGCAGCGTACGATCAAACGACGAGCAGTACTTC. As protein: CASSVRSNDEQYF. This rearrangement joins TRBV9 to TRBJ2-7; D not certain. This CDR3 spans 13 amino acids. The V end was cut by 1 base, the J end by 5 bases, with 10 bases between. Germline-derived CDR1 and CDR2 are SGDLS and YYNGEE.

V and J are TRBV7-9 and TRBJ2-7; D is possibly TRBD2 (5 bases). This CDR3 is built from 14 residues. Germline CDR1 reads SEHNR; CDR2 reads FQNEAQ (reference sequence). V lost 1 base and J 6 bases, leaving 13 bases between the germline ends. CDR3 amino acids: CASSLDQRVREQYF. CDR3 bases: TGTGCCAGCAGCTTAGATCAGAGGGTCCGCGAGCAGTACTTC. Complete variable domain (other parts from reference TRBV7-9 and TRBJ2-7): DTGVSQNPRHKITKRGQNVTFRCDPISEHNRLYWYRQTLGQGPEFLTYFQNEAQLEKSRLLSDRFSAERPKGSFSTLEIQRTEQGDSAMYLCASSLDQRVREQYFGPGTRLTVT.

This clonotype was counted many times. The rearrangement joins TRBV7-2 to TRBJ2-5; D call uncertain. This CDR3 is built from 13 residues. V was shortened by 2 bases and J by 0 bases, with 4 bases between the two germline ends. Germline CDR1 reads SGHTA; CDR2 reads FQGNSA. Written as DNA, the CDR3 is TGTGCCAGCAGCTTAACGTACCAAGAGACCCAGTACTTC. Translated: CASSLTYQETQYF.

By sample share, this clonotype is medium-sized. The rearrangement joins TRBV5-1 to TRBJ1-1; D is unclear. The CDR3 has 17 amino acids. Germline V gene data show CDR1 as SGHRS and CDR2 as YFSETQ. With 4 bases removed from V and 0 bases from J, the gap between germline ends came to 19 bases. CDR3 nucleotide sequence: TGCGCCAGCAGCCTTGGACTCACGAGTTACATGAACACTGAAGCTTTCTTT. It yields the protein CASSLGLTSYMNTEAFF.

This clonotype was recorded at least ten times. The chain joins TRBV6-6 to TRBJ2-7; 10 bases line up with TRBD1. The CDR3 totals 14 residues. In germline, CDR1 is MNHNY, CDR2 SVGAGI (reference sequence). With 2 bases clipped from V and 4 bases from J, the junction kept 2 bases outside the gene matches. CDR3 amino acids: CASSYGTGAYEQYF. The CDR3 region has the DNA TGTGCCAGCAGTTACGGGACAGGGGCATACGAGCAGTACTTC.

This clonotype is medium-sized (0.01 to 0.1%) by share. The CDR3 here is CASGTRGLHF. In DNA form, the CDR3 reads TGTGCCAGTGGGACCCGCGGTTTGCATTTT. This rearrangement joins TRBV6-2 or TRBV6-3 to TRBJ1-5; TRBD1 is a possible D gene (5 bases). The germline V gene has CDR1 MNHEY and CDR2 SVGEGT. The CDR3 contains 10 residues. V was trimmed by 9 bases and J by 15 bases, leaving 15 bases between them.

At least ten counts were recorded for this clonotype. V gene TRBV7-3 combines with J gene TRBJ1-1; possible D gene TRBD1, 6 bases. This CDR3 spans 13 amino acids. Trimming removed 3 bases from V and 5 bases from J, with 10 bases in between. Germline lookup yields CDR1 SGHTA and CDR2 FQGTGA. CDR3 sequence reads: CASSLDQGTEAFF. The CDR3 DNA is TGTGCCAGCAGCTTGGACCAGGGGACTGAAGCTTTCTTT.

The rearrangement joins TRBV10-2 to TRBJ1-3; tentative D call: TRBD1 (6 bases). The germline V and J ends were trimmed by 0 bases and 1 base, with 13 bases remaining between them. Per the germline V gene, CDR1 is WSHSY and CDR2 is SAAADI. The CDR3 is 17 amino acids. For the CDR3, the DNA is TGCGCCAGCAGTGAGTCGGCGGGGGGCGCTTCTGGAAACACCATATATTTT. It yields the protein CASSESAGGASGNTIYF.